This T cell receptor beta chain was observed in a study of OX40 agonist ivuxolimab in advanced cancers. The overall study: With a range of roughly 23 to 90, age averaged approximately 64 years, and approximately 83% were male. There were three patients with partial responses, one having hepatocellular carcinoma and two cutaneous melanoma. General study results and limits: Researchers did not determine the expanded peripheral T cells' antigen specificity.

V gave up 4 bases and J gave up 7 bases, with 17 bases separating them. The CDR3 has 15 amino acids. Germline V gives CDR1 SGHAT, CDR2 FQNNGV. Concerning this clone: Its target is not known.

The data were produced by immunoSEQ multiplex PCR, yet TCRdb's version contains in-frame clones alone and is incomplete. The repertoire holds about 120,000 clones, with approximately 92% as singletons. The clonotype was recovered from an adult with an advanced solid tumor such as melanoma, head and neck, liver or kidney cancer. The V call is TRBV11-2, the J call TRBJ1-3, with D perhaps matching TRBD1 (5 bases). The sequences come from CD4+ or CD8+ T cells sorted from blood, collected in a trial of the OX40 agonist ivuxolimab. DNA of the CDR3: TGTGCCAGCAGCTCAACCGGGACCCTTGGGAACACCATATATTTT. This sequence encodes CASSSTGTLGNTIYF.